Included here is one T cell receptor (beta chain) sequence, with context. This sample was included in a study of cytomegalovirus exposure and HLA in healthy donors. The PCR ran on 60 Vbeta and 13 Jbeta primers. TCRdb's copy holds only in-frame clones and misses some; the assay was immunoSEQ multiplex PCR. The table lists almost 200,000 clones, roughly four fifths of them singletons. The receptor comes from a man aged 25 to 40 in good health and CMV-seronegative. Sequenced material: PBMCs.

The CDR3 region is CAISDPGTGVKYTGELFF. The CDR3 DNA reads as TGTGCCATCAGTGACCCCGGGACAGGGGTTAAATACACCGGGGAGCTGTTTTTT. The V gene is TRBV10-3, the J gene TRBJ2-2; 10 bases align to TRBD1. The CDR3 loop spans 18 amino acids. J lost 3 bases, V lost 3 bases, and 10 bases had no gene match. Germline V CDR1 and CDR2: ENHRY, SYGVKD.